Listed below are T cell receptor beta chains from one sample, sequenced in a study of T-cell memory formation after mild COVID-19. TCRdb redid the calling of the 5' RACE reads with MiXCR, one entry per CDR3 protein. The top ten hold roughly two fifths of the sample, which has tens of thousands of distinct CDR3 sequences, approximately 15% seen once. The sequencing input was PBMCs or a T cell subset sorted from them (not recorded which). Receptors were obtained from a man between 18 and 29 years old who had mild COVID-19 (a few samples of this study predate the infection). Cell type and time point are not known. CDR3s include the opening cysteine and the closing phenylalanine or tryptophan. The order of the fields is J gene, V gene, clone size, CDR3 protein. Clone size, where shown, is once, few, many, or a class for clones that have expanded.

j_call: TRBJ2-1; v_call: TRBV14; clone_size: .; cdr3_aa: CASSQIQGAWDEQFF
j_call: TRBJ2-3; v_call: TRBV4-1; clone_size: many; cdr3_aa: CASSHGPWDRGVDTQYF
j_call: TRBJ2-3; v_call: TRBV4-1; clone_size: .; cdr3_aa: CASSPIGGADTQYF
j_call: TRBJ2-2; v_call: TRBV7-2; clone_size: .; cdr3_aa: CASSLEVTRPGELFF
j_call: TRBJ2-7; v_call: TRBV5-1; clone_size: many; cdr3_aa: CASSLGQSYEQYF
j_call: TRBJ1-2; v_call: TRBV7-9; clone_size: .; cdr3_aa: CASSHSGTGPLVGYTF
j_call: TRBJ1-1; v_call: TRBV6-5; clone_size: few; cdr3_aa: CASRETGNTEAFF
j_call: TRBJ2-7; v_call: TRBV29-1; clone_size: .; cdr3_aa: CSVDSGGMGEQYF
j_call: TRBJ2-7; v_call: TRBV29-1; clone_size: .; cdr3_aa: CSVEEGDVYEQYF
j_call: TRBJ1-2; v_call: TRBV7-9; clone_size: .; cdr3_aa: CASTPGRNYGYTF
j_call: TRBJ1-6; v_call: TRBV11-1; clone_size: .; cdr3_aa: CASSPTGQGGIAPLHF
j_call: TRBJ2-7; v_call: TRBV6-5; clone_size: many; cdr3_aa: CASAPGQGGYEQYF
j_call: TRBJ2-2; v_call: TRBV4-3; clone_size: few; cdr3_aa: CASSQDPGTAHGELFF
j_call: TRBJ2-7; v_call: TRBV3-1; clone_size: many; cdr3_aa: CASSQEGRGFISYEQYF
j_call: TRBJ2-3; v_call: TRBV5-1; clone_size: .; cdr3_aa: CASRFSQGRGTDTQYF
j_call: TRBJ2-5; v_call: TRBV29-1; clone_size: .; cdr3_aa: CSVEVVHREETQYF
j_call: TRBJ1-1; v_call: TRBV7-2; clone_size: .; cdr3_aa: CASSLSGSYTEAFF